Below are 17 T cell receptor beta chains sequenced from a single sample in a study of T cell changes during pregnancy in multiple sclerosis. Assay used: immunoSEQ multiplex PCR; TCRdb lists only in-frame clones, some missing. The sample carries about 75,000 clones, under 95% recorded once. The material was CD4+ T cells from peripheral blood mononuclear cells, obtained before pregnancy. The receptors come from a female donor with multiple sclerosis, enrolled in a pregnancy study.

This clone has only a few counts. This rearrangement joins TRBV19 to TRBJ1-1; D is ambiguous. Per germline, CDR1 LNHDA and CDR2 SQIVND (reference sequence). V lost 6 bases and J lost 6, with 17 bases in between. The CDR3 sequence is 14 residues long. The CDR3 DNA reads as TGTGCCAGTAGCTTGGGAGGGAGAGGATCTGAAGCTTTCTTT. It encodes CASSLGGRGSEAFF.

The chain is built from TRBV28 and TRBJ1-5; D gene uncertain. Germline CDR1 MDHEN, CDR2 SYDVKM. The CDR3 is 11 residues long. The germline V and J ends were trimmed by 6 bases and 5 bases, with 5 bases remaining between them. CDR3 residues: CASRKHQPQHF. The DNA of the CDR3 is TGTGCCAGCAGAAAGCATCAGCCCCAGCATTTT.

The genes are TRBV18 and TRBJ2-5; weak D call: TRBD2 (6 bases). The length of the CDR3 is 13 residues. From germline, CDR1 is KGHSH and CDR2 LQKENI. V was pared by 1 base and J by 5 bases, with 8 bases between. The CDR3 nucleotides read TGTGCCAGCTCACCACAGGGGAGGGAGACCCAGTACTTC. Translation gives CASSPQGRETQYF.

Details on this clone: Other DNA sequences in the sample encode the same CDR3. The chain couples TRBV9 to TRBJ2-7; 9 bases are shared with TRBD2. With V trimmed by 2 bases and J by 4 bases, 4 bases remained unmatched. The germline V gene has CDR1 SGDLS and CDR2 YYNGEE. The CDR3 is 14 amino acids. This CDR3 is CASSVGLAGYEQYF. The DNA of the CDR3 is TGTGCCAGCAGCGTTGGTCTAGCGGGATACGAGCAGTACTTC.

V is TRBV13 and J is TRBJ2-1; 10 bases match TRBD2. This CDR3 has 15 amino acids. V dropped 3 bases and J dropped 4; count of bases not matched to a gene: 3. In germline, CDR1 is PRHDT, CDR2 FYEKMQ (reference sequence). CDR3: CASSLGLATYNEQFF. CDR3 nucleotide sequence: TGTGCCAGCAGCTTGGGACTAGCGACATACAATGAGCAGTTCTTC.

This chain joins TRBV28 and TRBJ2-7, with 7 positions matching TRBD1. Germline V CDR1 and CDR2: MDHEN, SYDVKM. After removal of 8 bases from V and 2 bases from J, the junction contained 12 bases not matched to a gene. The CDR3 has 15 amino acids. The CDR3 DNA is TGTGCCAGCCGAAGATCGGACAGGCACACCTACGAGCAGTACTTC. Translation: CASRRSDRHTYEQYF.

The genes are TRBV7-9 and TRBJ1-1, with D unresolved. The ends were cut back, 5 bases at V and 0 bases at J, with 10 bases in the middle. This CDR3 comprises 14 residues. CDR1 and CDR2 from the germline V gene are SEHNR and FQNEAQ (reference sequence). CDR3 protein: CASSQQPMNTEAFF. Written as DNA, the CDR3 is TGTGCCAGCAGCCAACAGCCTATGAACACTGAAGCTTTCTTT.

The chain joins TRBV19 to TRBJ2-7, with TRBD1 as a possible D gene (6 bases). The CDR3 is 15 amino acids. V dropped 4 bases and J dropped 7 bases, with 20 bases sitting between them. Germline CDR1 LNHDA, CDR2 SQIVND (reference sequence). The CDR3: CASSTKGQNVREQYF. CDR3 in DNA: TGTGCCAGTAGTACAAAGGGACAAAACGTCAGGGAGCAGTACTTC.

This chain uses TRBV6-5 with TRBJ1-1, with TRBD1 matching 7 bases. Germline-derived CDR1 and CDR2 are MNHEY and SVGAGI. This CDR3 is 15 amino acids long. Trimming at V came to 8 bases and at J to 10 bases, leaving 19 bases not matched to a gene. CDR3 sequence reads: CASRPPGQRKGRAFF. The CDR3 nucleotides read TGTGCCAGCCGGCCCCCGGGACAGCGTAAAGGTCGAGCTTTCTTT.

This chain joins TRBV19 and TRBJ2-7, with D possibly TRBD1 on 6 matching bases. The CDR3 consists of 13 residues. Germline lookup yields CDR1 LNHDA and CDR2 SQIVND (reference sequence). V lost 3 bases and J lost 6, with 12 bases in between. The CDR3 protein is CASSMNRVSEQYF. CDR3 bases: TGTGCCAGTAGTATGAACAGGGTCTCCGAGCAGTACTTC.

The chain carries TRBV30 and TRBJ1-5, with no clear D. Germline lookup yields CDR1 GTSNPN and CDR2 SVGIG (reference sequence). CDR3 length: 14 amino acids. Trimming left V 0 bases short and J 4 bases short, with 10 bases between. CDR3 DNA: TGTGCCTGGAGTGTACCGGGGTGGAATCAGCCCCAGCATTTT. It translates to CAWSVPGWNQPQHF.

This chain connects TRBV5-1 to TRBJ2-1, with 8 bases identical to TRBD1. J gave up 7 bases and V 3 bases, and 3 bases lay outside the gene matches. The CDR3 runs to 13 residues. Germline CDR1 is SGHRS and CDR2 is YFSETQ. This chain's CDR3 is CASSSTGANEQFF. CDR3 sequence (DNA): TGCGCCAGCAGCTCGACAGGGGCGAATGAGCAGTTCTTC.

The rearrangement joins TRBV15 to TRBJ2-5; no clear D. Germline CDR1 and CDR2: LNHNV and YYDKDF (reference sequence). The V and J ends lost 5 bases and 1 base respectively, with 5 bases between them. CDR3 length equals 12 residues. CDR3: CATSASQETQYF. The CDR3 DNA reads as TGTGCCACCAGCGCCAGCCAAGAGACCCAGTACTTC.

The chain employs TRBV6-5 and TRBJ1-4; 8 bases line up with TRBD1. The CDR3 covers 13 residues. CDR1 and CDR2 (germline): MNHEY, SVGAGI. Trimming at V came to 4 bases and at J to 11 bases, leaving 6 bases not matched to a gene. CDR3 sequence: CASSSLGTGKLFF. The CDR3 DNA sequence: TGTGCCAGCAGTTCATTAGGGACAGGCAAACTGTTTTTT.

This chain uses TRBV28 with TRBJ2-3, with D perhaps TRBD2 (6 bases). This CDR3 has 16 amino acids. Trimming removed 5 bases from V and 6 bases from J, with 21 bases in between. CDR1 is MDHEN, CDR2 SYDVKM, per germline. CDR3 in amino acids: CASSPPPLTREDTQYF. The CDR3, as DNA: TGTGCCAGCAGTCCTCCCCCCCTGACTAGAGAGGATACGCAGTATTTT.

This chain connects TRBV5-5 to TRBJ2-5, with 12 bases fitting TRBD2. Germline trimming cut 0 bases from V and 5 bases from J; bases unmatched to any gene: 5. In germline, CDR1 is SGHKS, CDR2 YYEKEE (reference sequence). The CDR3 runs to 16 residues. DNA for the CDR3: TGTGCCAGCAGCTTGGGAGGACTAGCGGGGACCGAGACCCAGTACTTC. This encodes CASSLGGLAGTETQYF.

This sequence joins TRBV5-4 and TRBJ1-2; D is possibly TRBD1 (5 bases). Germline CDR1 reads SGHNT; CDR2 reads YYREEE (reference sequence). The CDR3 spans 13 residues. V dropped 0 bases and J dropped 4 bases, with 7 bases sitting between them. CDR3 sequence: CASSLGGGYGYTF. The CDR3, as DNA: TGTGCCAGCAGCTTGGGGGGCGGCTATGGCTACACCTTC.